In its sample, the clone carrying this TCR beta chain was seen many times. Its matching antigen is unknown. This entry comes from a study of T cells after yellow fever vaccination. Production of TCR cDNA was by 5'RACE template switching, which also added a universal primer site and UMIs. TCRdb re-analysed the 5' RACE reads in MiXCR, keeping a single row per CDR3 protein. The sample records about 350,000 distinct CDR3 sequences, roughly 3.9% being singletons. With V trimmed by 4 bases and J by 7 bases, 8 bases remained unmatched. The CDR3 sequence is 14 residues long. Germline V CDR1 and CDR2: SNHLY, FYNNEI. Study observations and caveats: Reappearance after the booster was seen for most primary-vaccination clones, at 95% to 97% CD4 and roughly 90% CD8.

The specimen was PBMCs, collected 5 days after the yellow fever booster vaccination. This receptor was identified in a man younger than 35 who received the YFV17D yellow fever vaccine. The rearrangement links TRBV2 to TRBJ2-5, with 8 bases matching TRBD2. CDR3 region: CASSGAAAGVTQYF. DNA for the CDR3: TGTGCCAGCAGTGGGGCAGCAGCGGGGGTGACCCAGTACTTC.